This entry features one TCR beta chain sequence. The data were obtained in a study of blood T cell repertoires in COVID-19. Study at large: PBMCs, B-cell-depleted T cells, or T cells were the source of the cDNA or gDNA that made up the material.

The germline V and J ends were trimmed by 3 bases and 8 bases, with 18 bases remaining between them. The CDR3 has 15 residues. Germline V gives CDR1 SGDLS, CDR2 YYNGEE. Original processing notes: Estimation of nucleated cell counts relied on the amplification of reference gene primers. Method: immunoSEQ multiplex PCR; TCRdb's copy keeps in-frame clones and lacks some. The DNA gave D and trimming, while V, J and clone size come from that table. The sample holds roughly 250,000 clones; roughly 90% are singletons and the top ten take roughly 0.8%. The clonotype was recovered from a woman in her thirties with acute or convalescent COVID-19. Sequencing was done on a sample of peripheral blood. The rearrangement joins TRBV9 to TRBJ1-3; unclear D gene. In DNA, the CDR3 is TGTGCCAGCAGCGCAGATGGGCTGCCGAGGGACACCATATATTTT. This translates into CASSADGLPRDTIYF.